This is a list of T cell receptor beta chains from one sample in a study of OX40 agonist ivuxolimab in advanced cancers. Method: immunoSEQ multiplex PCR; TCRdb's copy keeps in-frame clones and lacks some. The profile shows more than 80,000 clones, 90% to 95% of them singletons. Sequencing used CD4+ or CD8+ T cells sorted from blood, obtained in a trial of the OX40 agonist ivuxolimab. These receptors were taken from an adult with an advanced solid tumor such as melanoma, head and neck, liver or kidney cancer. The CDR3 runs from the conserved cysteine through the conserved F or W. Each record gives: clone size, V gene, J gene, D gene, CDR3 DNA, CDR3 protein. A D gene is named only where the DNA matches it firmly. Some rows have no size entry. The others give once, few or many, or a class for an expanded clone.

clone size: NA; V gene: TRBV7-9; J gene: TRBJ2-7; D gene: TRBD2; CDR3 DNA: TGTGCCAGCAGCAAAGGACTAGCGGGAGGGAACGAGCAGTACTTC; CDR3 protein: CASSKGLAGGNEQYF
clone size: NA; V gene: TRBV6-1; J gene: TRBJ1-5; D gene: NA; CDR3 DNA: TGTGCCAGCAGTGAACAATTACGGTCCCTTTATAGCGGCAATCAGCCCCAGCATTTT; CDR3 protein: CASSEQLRSLYSGNQPQHF
clone size: NA; V gene: TRBV4-3; J gene: TRBJ2-3; D gene: NA; CDR3 DNA: TGCGCCAGCAGCTCAGTGGCGGGCCCCACAGATACGCAGTATTTT; CDR3 protein: CASSSVAGPTDTQYF
clone size: NA; V gene: TRBV28; J gene: TRBJ1-2; D gene: TRBD1; CDR3 DNA: TGTGCCAGCAAAACGACAGGGAACTATGGCTACACCTTC; CDR3 protein: CASKTTGNYGYTF
clone size: few; V gene: TRBV11-3; J gene: TRBJ2-2; D gene: TRBD1; CDR3 DNA: TGTGCCAGCAGCTCTCCCGGGACAGGGGTCGGGGAGCTGTTTTTT; CDR3 protein: CASSSPGTGVGELFF
clone size: NA; V gene: TRBV7-9; J gene: TRBJ2-3; D gene: TRBD2; CDR3 DNA: TGTGCCAGCAGCTTAGGCCTAGGGACTAGCGGCACAGATACGCAGTATTTT; CDR3 protein: CASSLGLGTSGTDTQYF
clone size: once; V gene: TRBV4-3; J gene: TRBJ2-1; D gene: NA; CDR3 DNA: TGCGCCAGCAGCCAAGTTTTAGGGGCAACCTACAATGAGCAGTTCTTC; CDR3 protein: CASSQVLGATYNEQFF
clone size: NA; V gene: TRBV6-5; J gene: TRBJ2-5; D gene: TRBD1; CDR3 DNA: TGTGCCAGCAGCCAACAGGGGCTTGAGACCCAGTACTTC; CDR3 protein: CASSQQGLETQYF
clone size: NA; V gene: TRBV28; J gene: TRBJ2-3; D gene: TRBD2; CDR3 DNA: TGTGCCAGCTCCTACTCCAGCGGGAGAAGGGCAGATACGCAGTATTTT; CDR3 protein: CASSYSSGRRADTQYF
clone size: few; V gene: TRBV7-8; J gene: TRBJ2-2; D gene: TRBD1; CDR3 DNA: TGTGCCAGCAGCCCGACGGACAGGGCAATGGAGCTGTTTTTT; CDR3 protein: CASSPTDRAMELFF
clone size: NA; V gene: TRBV29-1; J gene: TRBJ2-2; D gene: NA; CDR3 DNA: TGCAGCGTTGAAGGGGACTGGAACACCGGGGAGCTGTTTTTT; CDR3 protein: CSVEGDWNTGELFF
clone size: NA; V gene: TRBV5-4; J gene: TRBJ2-1; D gene: TRBD2; CDR3 DNA: TGTGCCAGCAGCTTGGGAACTAGCGTTTCCTACAATGAGCAGTTCTTC; CDR3 protein: CASSLGTSVSYNEQFF
clone size: NA; V gene: TRBV12-5; J gene: TRBJ2-1; D gene: TRBD1; CDR3 DNA: TGTGCTAGTGGTTTGGGGCGGGACAGGGGGCCCAATGAGCAGTTCTTC; CDR3 protein: CASGLGRDRGPNEQFF
clone size: NA; V gene: TRBV7-6; J gene: TRBJ1-1; D gene: TRBD1; CDR3 DNA: TGTGCCAGCAGCTCGACAGGGGGGCGAACTGAAGCTTTCTTT; CDR3 protein: CASSSTGGRTEAFF
clone size: NA; V gene: TRBV2; J gene: TRBJ2-7; D gene: TRBD1; CDR3 DNA: TGTGCCAGCAGTTCTTTGACAGGGGGCATTGGCGAGCAGTACTTC; CDR3 protein: CASSSLTGGIGEQYF
clone size: NA; V gene: TRBV7-3; J gene: TRBJ2-3; D gene: TRBD2; CDR3 DNA: TGTGCCAGCAGCTTAAGTGAGGGTGTAGCGGGAACTGATACGCAGTATTTT; CDR3 protein: CASSLSEGVAGTDTQYF
clone size: NA; V gene: TRBV20-1; J gene: TRBJ2-1; D gene: NA; CDR3 DNA: TGCAGTGCTAATGAACGCGCCTGGGAGTTCTTC; CDR3 protein: CSANERAWEFF
clone size: NA; V gene: TRBV28; J gene: TRBJ2-4; D gene: NA; CDR3 DNA: TGTGCCAGCAGTTCGGGGGGCGTAAACATTCAGTACTTC; CDR3 protein: CASSSGGVNIQYF
clone size: NA; V gene: TRBV19; J gene: TRBJ1-5; D gene: TRBD1; CDR3 DNA: TGTGCCAGTAGTATTAGAGGGACCGGGACAGCCAACAATCAGCCCCAGCATTTT; CDR3 protein: CASSIRGTGTANNQPQHF
clone size: NA; V gene: TRBV7-2; J gene: TRBJ2-3; D gene: NA; CDR3 DNA: TGTGCCAGCAGGTATCCTAGCACAGATACGCAGTATTTT; CDR3 protein: CASRYPSTDTQYF
clone size: NA; V gene: TRBV4-1; J gene: TRBJ2-7; D gene: NA; CDR3 DNA: TGCGCCAGCAGCCAAGATCTGGCACCCTATTACGAGCAGTACTTC; CDR3 protein: CASSQDLAPYYEQYF
clone size: NA; V gene: TRBV5-1; J gene: TRBJ2-7; D gene: NA; CDR3 DNA: TGCGCCAGCAGCCAAGGGACGGCTACGAGCGAGCAGTACTTC; CDR3 protein: CASSQGTATSEQYF
clone size: NA; V gene: TRBV19; J gene: TRBJ1-5; D gene: NA; CDR3 DNA: TGTGCCAGTAGTATAGGGGGCGGTCAGCCCCAGCATTTT; CDR3 protein: CASSIGGGQPQHF
clone size: NA; V gene: TRBV14; J gene: TRBJ2-3; D gene: TRBD2; CDR3 DNA: TGTGCCAGCAGCCCCCGGGGGATAGCGGGGACAGATACGCAGTATTTT; CDR3 protein: CASSPRGIAGTDTQYF
clone size: NA; V gene: TRBV19; J gene: TRBJ2-3; D gene: NA; CDR3 DNA: TGTGCCAGTAGTATTGACGTATCGAGCACAGATACGCAGTATTTT; CDR3 protein: CASSIDVSSTDTQYF
clone size: NA; V gene: TRBV21-1; J gene: TRBJ1-5; D gene: NA; CDR3 DNA: TGTGCCAGCAGCCCGCCGGCCCTACGCAATCAGCCCCAGCATTTT; CDR3 protein: CASSPPALRNQPQHF
clone size: NA; V gene: TRBV19; J gene: TRBJ2-7; D gene: NA; CDR3 DNA: TGTGCCAGTAGTATTGCGGGCGCGGGATACGAGCAGTACTTC; CDR3 protein: CASSIAGAGYEQYF
clone size: NA; V gene: TRBV5-1; J gene: TRBJ2-7; D gene: TRBD2; CDR3 DNA: TGCGCCAGCAGCGTGACTAGCGGAGACTACGAGCAGTACTTC; CDR3 protein: CASSVTSGDYEQYF
clone size: NA; V gene: TRBV5-1; J gene: TRBJ1-5; D gene: NA; CDR3 DNA: TGCGCCAGCAGCTTAGGGGGGTCGAGCAATCAGCCCCAGCATTTT; CDR3 protein: CASSLGGSSNQPQHF
clone size: NA; V gene: TRBV7-2; J gene: TRBJ2-3; D gene: NA; CDR3 DNA: TGTGCCAGCAGCTTAGGGCCCACAGATACGCAGTATTTT; CDR3 protein: CASSLGPTDTQYF
clone size: NA; V gene: TRBV5-1; J gene: TRBJ2-1; D gene: NA; CDR3 DNA: TGCGCCAGCTCCACTGGCTCCGGGTCCTACAATGAGCAGTTCTTC; CDR3 protein: CASSTGSGSYNEQFF
clone size: few; V gene: TRBV18; J gene: TRBJ2-5; D gene: NA; CDR3 DNA: TGTGCCAGCTCACCACGTACGGGACTCGGGGCGGAGACCCAGTACTTC; CDR3 protein: CASSPRTGLGAETQYF
clone size: NA; V gene: TRBV5-1; J gene: TRBJ1-4; D gene: NA; CDR3 DNA: TGCGCCAGCAGCTTGGACGGAACTAATGAAAAACTGTTTTTT; CDR3 protein: CASSLDGTNEKLFF
clone size: NA; V gene: TRBV4-3; J gene: TRBJ2-3; D gene: NA; CDR3 DNA: TGCGCCAGCAGCCAAGATCGGCCGGGGACGCCTACAGATACGCAGTATTTT; CDR3 protein: CASSQDRPGTPTDTQYF
clone size: once; V gene: TRBV27; J gene: TRBJ2-7; D gene: NA; CDR3 DNA: TGTGCCACAACGGGACCCAACTACGAGCAGTACTTC; CDR3 protein: CATTGPNYEQYF
clone size: NA; V gene: TRBV15; J gene: TRBJ2-7; D gene: NA; CDR3 DNA: TGTGCCACCAGCAGAGACAGAGGCTCCTACGAGCAGTACTTC; CDR3 protein: CATSRDRGSYEQYF
clone size: NA; V gene: TRBV28; J gene: TRBJ2-2; D gene: NA; CDR3 DNA: TGTGCCAGCAGTTCATCTGGGGCCCCATACACCGGGGAGCTGTTTTTT; CDR3 protein: CASSSSGAPYTGELFF
clone size: NA; V gene: TRBV7-2; J gene: TRBJ2-7; D gene: TRBD2; CDR3 DNA: TGTGCCAGCACCCTTACTAGCGGTTATTCCTACGAGCAGTACTTC; CDR3 protein: CASTLTSGYSYEQYF
clone size: NA; V gene: TRBV6-1; J gene: TRBJ1-3; D gene: NA; CDR3 DNA: TGTGCCAGCAGTGAAGGCGCCGGACAGAGCCGATCTCGAAACACCATATATTTT; CDR3 protein: CASSEGAGQSRSRNTIYF
clone size: NA; V gene: TRBV15; J gene: TRBJ2-1; D gene: TRBD1; CDR3 DNA: TGTGCCACCAGCAGAACCCTCGGACAGGGGACAAATGAGCAGTTCTTC; CDR3 protein: CATSRTLGQGTNEQFF
clone size: NA; V gene: TRBV19; J gene: TRBJ2-1; D gene: TRBD2; CDR3 DNA: TGTGCCAGTAGGTCCGGGACTAGCGGGAGAAATGAGCAGTTCTTC; CDR3 protein: CASRSGTSGRNEQFF
clone size: NA; V gene: TRBV19; J gene: TRBJ2-5; D gene: TRBD2; CDR3 DNA: TGTGCCAGTCGGACTAGCGGGAGGAAGACCCAGTACTTC; CDR3 protein: CASRTSGRKTQYF
clone size: NA; V gene: TRBV28; J gene: TRBJ1-2; D gene: TRBD1; CDR3 DNA: TGTGCCAGCAGGTCTCCGGGACAGGGGCTTGGCTACACCTTC; CDR3 protein: CASRSPGQGLGYTF
clone size: NA; V gene: TRBV28; J gene: TRBJ2-7; D gene: TRBD2; CDR3 DNA: TGTGCCAGCAGCCTCAGCGGGAGGGCCTTCGAGCAGTACTTC; CDR3 protein: CASSLSGRAFEQYF
clone size: NA; V gene: TRBV6-5; J gene: TRBJ2-1; D gene: NA; CDR3 DNA: TGTGCCAGCAGTTATGGGCAGGGAGGAAGGAATGAGCAGTTCTTC; CDR3 protein: CASSYGQGGRNEQFF